These T cell receptor beta chains were read from a single sample in a study of T cells in Graves' hyperthyroidism and ophthalmopathy. MiXCR was run by TCRdb on the multiplex PCR reads, yielding one entry per CDR3 protein. This table holds hundreds of thousands of distinct CDR3 sequences, about 15% found once. Input material: blood. All receptors come from a woman aged 30 to 39 with Graves' hyperthyroidism. Each CDR3 is given with its conserved first and last residue. A D gene is named only where the DNA matches it firmly. Clone size is shown for a subset of rows, as once, few, many or a class of expanded clone.

NA	many	TRBV28	TRBJ2-2	CASSVQSTYTGELFF	TGTGCCAGCAGTGTCCAATCGACTTACACCGGGGAGCTGTTTTTT
TRBD1	few	TRBV30	TRBJ2-5	CAWRGQGQETQYF	TGTGCCTGGAGAGGACAGGGCCAAGAGACCCAGTACTTC
TRBD1	many	TRBV27	TRBJ2-7	CASSSGTGIHEQYF	TGTGCCAGCAGTTCCGGGACAGGGATCCACGAGCAGTACTTC
NA	many	TRBV12-3/TRBV12-4	TRBJ2-1	CASRSGLTNEQFF	TGTGCCAGCAGATCGGGACTTACCAATGAGCAGTTCTTC
NA	many	TRBV12-3/TRBV12-4	TRBJ2-4	CASSFGLAKNIQYF	TGTGCCAGCAGTTTTGGCCTAGCCAAAAACATTCAGTACTTC
NA	many	TRBV6-1	TRBJ2-5	CASSELSEETQYF	TGTGCCAGCAGTGAACTGTCGGAAGAGACCCAGTACTTC
NA	many	TRBV7-2	TRBJ2-3	CASSLEHTDTQYF	TGTGCCAGCAGCTTAGAACACACAGATACGCAGTATTTT
TRBD2	NA	TRBV20-1	TRBJ2-1	CSAHRRAGGYNEQFF	TGCAGTGCGCACCGCAGGGCGGGAGGGTACAATGAGCAGTTCTTC
NA	NA	TRBV4-1	TRBJ2-1	CASSQGTRSSYYEQFF	TGCGCCAGCAGCCAAGGGACGCGGAGTTCCTACTATGAGCAGTTCTTC
TRBD1	NA	TRBV15	TRBJ1-3	CATSSWDRAGNTIYF	TGTGCCACCAGCAGTTGGGACAGGGCAGGAAACACCATATATTTT
TRBD2	many	TRBV2	TRBJ2-3	CASGGLAADTQYF	TGTGCCAGCGGCGGGCTAGCGGCAGATACGCAGTATTTT
NA	few	TRBV7-2	TRBJ1-2	CASSLGPDNYGYTF	TGTGCCAGCAGCTTAGGGCCGGACAACTATGGCTACACCTTC
TRBD2	NA	TRBV9	TRBJ2-7	CASSVGGTNYEQYF	TGTGCCAGCAGCGTAGGAGGGACTAACTACGAGCAGTACTTC
NA	many	TRBV28	TRBJ1-4	CASRHRGGLAAEKLFF	TGTGCCAGCAGGCATAGAGGGGGACTCGCGGCCGAAAAACTGTTTTTT
NA	many	TRBV29-1	TRBJ2-3	CSVAIGTSTDTQYF	TGCAGCGTTGCCATAGGGACTAGCACAGATACGCAGTATTTT
NA	NA	TRBV2	TRBJ2-1	CASGAQSVPYNEQFF	TGTGCCAGCGGGGCCCAATCGGTGCCGTACAATGAGCAGTTCTTC
NA	few	TRBV7-9	TRBJ2-1	CASSLLSRDNEQFF	TGTGCCAGCAGCTTACTCTCCCGCGACAATGAGCAGTTCTTC
NA	NA	TRBV15	TRBJ1-5	CATSGPLGTSSNQPQHF	TGTGCCACCAGCGGACCACTTGGGACTTCTAGCAATCAGCCCCAGCATTTT
TRBD2	many	TRBV28	TRBJ2-7	CASLLAGSSYEQYF	TGTGCCAGCTTACTAGCGGGGAGCTCCTACGAGCAGTACTTC
NA	NA	TRBV28	TRBJ2-7	CASSPPAGRTHYEQYF	TGTGCCAGCAGTCCCCCGGCTGGCAGGACACACTACGAGCAGTACTTC
NA	few	TRBV15	TRBJ1-6	CATSRDQGGNSPLHF	TGTGCCACCAGCAGAGATCAAGGGGGGAATTCACCCCTCCACTTT
NA	many	TRBV6-1	TRBJ2-2	CASSTPGASTGELFF	TGTGCCAGCAGTACCCCAGGAGCCTCTACCGGGGAGCTGTTTTTT
TRBD1	NA	TRBV29-1	TRBJ1-2	CSVDVDRGGGYTF	TGCAGCGTTGATGTGGACAGGGGCGGTGGCTACACCTTC
NA	once	TRBV27	TRBJ2-7	CASSLQTKSYEQYF	TGTGCCAGCAGTCTACAGACTAAATCCTACGAGCAGTACTTC
TRBD2	many	TRBV3-1	TRBJ2-7	CASSPLGLAVYEQYF	TGTGCCAGCAGCCCCCTGGGACTAGCGGTCTACGAGCAGTACTTC
NA	NA	TRBV4-2	TRBJ1-4	CASSQFQLKLFF	TGTGCCAGCAGCCAATTCCAGTTGAAACTGTTTTTT
TRBD2	many	TRBV12-3/TRBV12-4	TRBJ2-3	CASRPGLAGAGTDTQYF	TGTGCCAGCAGGCCGGGACTAGCGGGAGCGGGAACAGATACGCAGTATTTT
NA	NA	TRBV29-1	TRBJ2-2	CSVEWTRTGELFF	TGCAGCGTTGAGTGGACGAGGACCGGGGAGCTGTTTTTT
NA	many	TRBV28	TRBJ2-7	CASSPPGREGTEQYF	TGTGCCAGCAGTCCCCCCGGACGGGAAGGGACCGAGCAGTACTTC
NA	few	TRBV7-2	TRBJ2-1	CASTPNSGAYNEQFF	TGTGCCAGCACCCCGAATAGCGGAGCCTACAATGAGCAGTTCTTC
NA	many	TRBV5-1	TRBJ2-1	CASSLAGYSYNEQFF	TGCGCCAGCAGCTTGGCCGGGTACTCCTACAATGAGCAGTTCTTC
TRBD2	NA	TRBV3-1	TRBJ2-2	CASSWRLAGVVTGELFF	TGTGCCAGCAGCTGGCGACTAGCGGGAGTGGTGACCGGGGAGCTGTTTTTT
NA	many	TRBV15	TRBJ1-4	CATSPHLGATNEKLFF	TGTGCCACCAGTCCCCACTTGGGTGCAACTAATGAAAAACTGTTTTTT
TRBD2	many	TRBV3-1	TRBJ2-2	CASSQGAGRYGGELFF	TGTGCCAGCAGCCAAGGAGCCGGGAGGTACGGCGGGGAGCTGTTTTTT
NA	few	TRBV20-1	TRBJ1-2	CSANTANYGYTF	TGCAGTGCCAACACAGCTAACTATGGCTACACCTTC
TRBD2	many	TRBV12-3/TRBV12-4	TRBJ2-2	CASSSQTSGRENTGELFF	TGTGCCAGCAGTTCACAGACTAGCGGGAGGGAGAACACCGGGGAGCTGTTTTTT
NA	NA	TRBV10-3	TRBJ2-7	CATSPNYEQYF	TGTGCCACCAGCCCCAACTACGAGCAGTACTTC
TRBD1	NA	TRBV18	TRBJ2-2	CASSSRDRGRLTNTGELFF	TGTGCCAGCTCATCCCGGGACAGGGGCAGACTCACGAACACCGGGGAGCTGTTTTTT
TRBD2	many	TRBV2	TRBJ2-7	CASAELAGFDEQYF	TGTGCCAGCGCAGAACTAGCGGGGTTCGACGAGCAGTACTTC
NA	few	TRBV7-9	TRBJ2-5	CASSLANVGEETQYF	TGTGCCAGCAGCTTAGCTAACGTAGGGGAAGAGACCCAGTACTTC
NA	many	TRBV29-1	TRBJ1-5	CSVASGTSDQPQHF	TGCAGCGTTGCCTCCGGGACCTCCGATCAGCCCCAGCATTTT
NA	NA	TRBV11-2	TRBJ1-1	CASSFIGSEGGTEAFF	TGTGCCAGCAGCTTTATCGGTTCGGAGGGTGGGACTGAAGCTTTCTTT
TRBD2	few	TRBV10-2	TRBJ2-1	CAISSSGRFNEQFF	TGCGCCATCTCGTCCAGCGGGAGGTTCAATGAGCAGTTCTTC
NA	few	TRBV12-3/TRBV12-4	TRBJ2-2	CASNPRGAIDTGELFF	TGTGCCAGCAACCCGCGCGGGGCGATAGACACCGGGGAGCTGTTTTTT
NA	many	TRBV10-3	TRBJ1-5	CAISEEGNQPQHF	TGTGCCATCAGTGAGGAGGGTAATCAGCCCCAGCATTTT
NA	many	TRBV2	TRBJ2-5	CASSVGVRETQYF	TGTGCCAGCAGTGTAGGGGTACGAGAGACCCAGTACTTC
TRBD1	many	TRBV13	TRBJ2-1	CASSRPGGSYNEQFF	TGTGCCAGCAGCCGGCCAGGGGGATCCTACAATGAGCAGTTCTTC
NA	few	TRBV29-1	TRBJ2-7	CSVVVNSGEQYF	TGCAGCGTTGTGGTGAACTCGGGGGAGCAGTACTTC
TRBD1	many	TRBV12-3/TRBV12-4	TRBJ2-1	CASRRDRGRLAYNEQFF	TGTGCCAGCAGGCGGGACAGGGGGCGGTTAGCCTACAATGAGCAGTTCTTC
NA	few	TRBV20-1	TRBJ2-1	CSARRGINNEQFF	TGCAGTGCTAGACGCGGGATCAACAATGAGCAGTTCTTC
NA	few	TRBV20-1	TRBJ2-7	CSARAPQWGTYEQYF	TGCAGTGCTAGAGCCCCGCAGTGGGGGACCTACGAGCAGTACTTC
NA	many	TRBV18	TRBJ2-5	CASSPRQETQYF	TGTGCCAGCTCACCTCGGCAAGAGACCCAGTACTTC